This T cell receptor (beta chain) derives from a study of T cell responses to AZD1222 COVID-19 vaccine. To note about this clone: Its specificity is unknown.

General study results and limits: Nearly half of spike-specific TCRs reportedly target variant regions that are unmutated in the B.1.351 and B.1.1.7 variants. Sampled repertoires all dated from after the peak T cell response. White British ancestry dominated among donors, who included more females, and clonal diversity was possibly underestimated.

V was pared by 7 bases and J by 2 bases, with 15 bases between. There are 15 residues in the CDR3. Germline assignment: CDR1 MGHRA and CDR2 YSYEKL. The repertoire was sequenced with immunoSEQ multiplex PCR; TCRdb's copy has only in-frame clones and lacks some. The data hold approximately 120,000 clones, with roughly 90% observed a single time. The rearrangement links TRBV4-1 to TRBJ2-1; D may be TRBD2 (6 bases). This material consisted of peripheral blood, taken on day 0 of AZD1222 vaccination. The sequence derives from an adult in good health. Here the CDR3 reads CASTVRETAYNEQFF. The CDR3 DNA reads TGCGCCAGCACCGTTCGGGAGACCGCCTACAATGAGCAGTTCTTC.